One TCR beta chain is described in this entry. The target antigen is unknown. An approximately 130-subject validation cohort, separate from the approximately 670-subject first cohort, supplied the donors. The CDR3 covers 13 residues. Per the germline V gene, CDR1 is SGDLS and CDR2 is YYNGEE. V was shortened by 0 bases and J by 1 base, with 3 bases between the two germline ends. Here immunoSEQ multiplex PCR was the method, and the copy in TCRdb shows in-frame clones only, minus some. The data hold under 95,000 clones, with approximately 93% observed a single time. The data originate from a study of cytomegalovirus exposure and HLA in healthy donors. Study-wide background: The same platform was used for the 90 to 150 validation repertoires as for the 666 first-cohort repertoires, as reported in a later analysis. Study-wide findings and caveats: A list of more than 150 TCR beta chains associated with cytomegalovirus was given. Reported results showed that the classifier diagnosed cytomegalovirus status with high specificity and sensitivity.

The rearrangement uses TRBV9 and TRBJ2-3, with D unclear. The TCR originated in a young woman in good health and CMV-seronegative. The specimen was PBMCs. CDR3: CASSVVGTDTQYF. The CDR3 DNA sequence: TGTGCCAGCAGCGTAGTAGGCACAGATACGCAGTATTTT.